These 6 T cell receptor beta chains were sequenced from one sample in a study of human T cells and chemical hapten exposure. Regarding time point: patch test 2, 6 weeks after DPC sensitization. The sample's treatment: therapeutic diphenylcyclopropenone sensitization with weekly scalp DPC. Via MiXCR, TCRdb re-called the RACE reads, giving one row per CDR3 protein. Of some 81,000 distinct CDR3 sequences in the sample, around 10% were seen once. The starting material was whole blood, obtained in connection with sensitization to the hapten diphenylcyclopropenone (DPC). The receptors were sampled from a man between 18 and 35 years old with alopecia areata. Some clones in this sample may be carry-over from other donors' samples.

The rearrangement uses TRBV6-2 or TRBV6-3 and TRBJ1-1, with TRBD1 matching 7 bases. The CDR3 totals 15 residues. The V and J ends lost 3 bases and 5 bases, in that order; junction bases with no gene match: 9. Looked up from germline, CDR1 is MNHEY and CDR2 is SVGEGT. CDR3 sequence (DNA): TGTGCCAGCAGTTATTCGCGCACAGGGGCAACTGAAGCTTTCTTT. This encodes CASSYSRTGATEAFF.

The V call is TRBV4-1, the J call TRBJ1-2; TRBD1 matches at 8 bases. Germline trimming cut 3 bases from V and 0 bases from J; bases unmatched to any gene: 3. CDR1 and CDR2 (germline): MGHRA, YSYEKL. This CDR3 is 15 amino acids long. For the CDR3, the DNA is TGCGCCAGCAGCCAGACAGGGGCTCCTAACTATGGCTACACCTTC. Protein product: CASSQTGAPNYGYTF.

The V gene is TRBV7-2, the J gene TRBJ2-1; D gene ambiguous. The V and J ends lost 5 bases and 0 bases respectively, with 11 bases between them. The germline V gene has CDR1 SGHTA and CDR2 FQGNSA. This CDR3 region has 15 residues. The CDR3, as DNA: TGTGCCAGCAGCGTGGCACCCAACTCCTACAATGAGCAGTTCTTC. Residues: CASSVAPNSYNEQFF.

This clonotype was detected ten times or more. This chain uses TRBV27 with TRBJ1-5, with 7 nucleotides matching TRBD1. Germline-derived CDR1 and CDR2 are MNHEY and SMNVEV (reference sequence). The CDR3 is made up of 16 amino acids. Unmatched junction bases numbered 11, after V lost 9 bases and J lost 0 bases. The CDR3 DNA reads TGTGCCAGTTTCCCGGGACAGACATATAGCAATCAGCCCCAGCATTTT. It specifies CASFPGQTYSNQPQHF.

The chain employs TRBV7-2 and TRBJ1-1; D unclear. Trimming shortened V by 2 bases and J by 6 bases, and 4 bases separated the two germline ends. The CDR3 length is 11 residues. Germline V lookup: CDR1 SGHTA, CDR2 FQGNSA. CDR3 protein: CASSLFAEAFF. The CDR3, as DNA: TGTGCCAGCAGCTTATTTGCTGAAGCTTTCTTT.

This clonotype was recorded at least ten times. This chain joins TRBV14 and TRBJ1-2; no reliable D call. From germline, CDR1 is SGHDN and CDR2 FVKESK. This CDR3 spans 12 amino acids. Deletions cut 2 bases from V and 7 bases from J, with 8 bases between. CDR3: CASSQSGPGYTF. The CDR3 region has the DNA TGTGCCAGCAGCCAATCCGGCCCTGGCTACACCTTC.